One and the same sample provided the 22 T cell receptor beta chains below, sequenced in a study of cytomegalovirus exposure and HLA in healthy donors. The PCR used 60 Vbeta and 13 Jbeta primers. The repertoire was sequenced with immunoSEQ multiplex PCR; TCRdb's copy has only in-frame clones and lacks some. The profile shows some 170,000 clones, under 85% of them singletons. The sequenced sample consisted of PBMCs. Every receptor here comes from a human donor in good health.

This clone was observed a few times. CDR3 nucleotides: TGTGCCAGCAGCATCGGAGGGACAGGGGGCTCCTACGAGCAGTACTTC. It codes for CASSIGGTGGSYEQYF. The chain couples TRBV7-9 to TRBJ2-7; 11 nucleotides line up with TRBD1. Unmatched junction bases numbered 6, after V lost 5 bases and J lost 0 bases. The V gene's germline CDR1 is SEHNR and CDR2 FQNEAQ (reference sequence). The CDR3 is made up of 16 amino acids.

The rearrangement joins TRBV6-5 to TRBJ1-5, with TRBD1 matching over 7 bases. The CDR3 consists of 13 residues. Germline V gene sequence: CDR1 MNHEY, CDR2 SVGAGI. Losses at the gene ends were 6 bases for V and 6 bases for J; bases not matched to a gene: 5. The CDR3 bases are TGTGCCAGCAGGCCGACAGGGAGTCAGCCCCAGCATTTT. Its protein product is CASRPTGSQPQHF.

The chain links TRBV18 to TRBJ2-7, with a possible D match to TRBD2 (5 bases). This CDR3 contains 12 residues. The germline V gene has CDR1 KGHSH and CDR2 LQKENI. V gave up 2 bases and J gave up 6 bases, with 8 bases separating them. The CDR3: CASSPEGSEQYF. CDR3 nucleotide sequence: TGTGCCAGCTCACCAGAGGGTAGCGAGCAGTACTTC.

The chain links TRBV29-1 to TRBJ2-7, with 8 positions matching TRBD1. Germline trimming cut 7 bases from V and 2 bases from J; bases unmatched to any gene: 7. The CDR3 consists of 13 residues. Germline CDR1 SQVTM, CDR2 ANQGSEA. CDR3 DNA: TGCAGCGCGGGGACAGGTCTTGCCTACGAGCAGTACTTC. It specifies CSAGTGLAYEQYF.

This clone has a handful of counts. This chain's CDR3 is CASSLETGGYEQYF. The CDR3 nucleotides read TGTGCCAGCAGCTTAGAGACAGGGGGCTACGAGCAGTACTTC. The chain recombines TRBV7-8 with TRBJ2-7; 9 positions match TRBD1. V gave up 1 base and J gave up 3 bases; unmatched junction bases: 1. Germline CDR1 SGHVS, CDR2 FQNEAQ. This CDR3 region has 14 residues.

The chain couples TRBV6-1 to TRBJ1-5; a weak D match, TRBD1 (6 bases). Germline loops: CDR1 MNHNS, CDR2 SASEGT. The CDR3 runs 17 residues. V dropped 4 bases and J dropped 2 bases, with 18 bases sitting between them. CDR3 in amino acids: CASSGLFGRGGNQPQHF. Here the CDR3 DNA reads TGTGCCAGCAGTGGTTTATTTGGCAGGGGTGGCAATCAGCCCCAGCATTTT.

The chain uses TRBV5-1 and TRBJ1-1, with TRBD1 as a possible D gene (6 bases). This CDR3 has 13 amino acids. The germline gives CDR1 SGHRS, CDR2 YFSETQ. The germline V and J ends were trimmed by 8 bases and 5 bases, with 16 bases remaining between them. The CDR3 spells CASKQGLGTEAFF. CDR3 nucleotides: TGCGCCAGTAAACAGGGCCTGGGTACTGAAGCTTTCTTT.

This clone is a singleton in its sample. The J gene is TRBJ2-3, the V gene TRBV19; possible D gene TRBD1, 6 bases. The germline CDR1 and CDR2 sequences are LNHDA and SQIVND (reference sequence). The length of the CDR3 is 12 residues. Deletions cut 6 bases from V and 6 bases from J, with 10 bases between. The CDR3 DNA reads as TGTGCCAGTAGAGACAGGCTGGATACGCAGTATTTT. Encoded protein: CASRDRLDTQYF.

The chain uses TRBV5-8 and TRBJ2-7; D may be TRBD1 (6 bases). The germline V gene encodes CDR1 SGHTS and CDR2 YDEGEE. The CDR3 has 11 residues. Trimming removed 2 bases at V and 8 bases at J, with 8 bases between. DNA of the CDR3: TGTGCCAGCAGCTTACAGGGCCAGCAGTACTTC. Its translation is CASSLQGQQYF.

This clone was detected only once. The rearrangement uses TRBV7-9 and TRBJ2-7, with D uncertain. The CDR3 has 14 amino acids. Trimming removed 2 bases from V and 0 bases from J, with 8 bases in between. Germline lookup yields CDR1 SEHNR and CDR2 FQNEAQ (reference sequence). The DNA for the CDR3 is TGTGCCAGCAGCTTAACCGCGAGCTCCTACGAGCAGTACTTC. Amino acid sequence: CASSLTASSYEQYF.

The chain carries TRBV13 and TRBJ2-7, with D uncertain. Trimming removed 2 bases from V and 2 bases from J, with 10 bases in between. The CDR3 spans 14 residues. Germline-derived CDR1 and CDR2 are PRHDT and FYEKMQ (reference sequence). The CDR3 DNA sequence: TGTGCCAGCAGCTTAAGTGACACACCCTACGAGCAGTACTTC. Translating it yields CASSLSDTPYEQYF. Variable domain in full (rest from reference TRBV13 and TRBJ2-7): AAGVIQSPRHLIKEKRETATLKCYPIPRHDTVYWYQQGPGQDPQFLISFYEKMQSDKGSIPDRFSAQQFSDYHSELNMSSLELGDSALYFCASSLSDTPYEQYFGPGTRLTVT.

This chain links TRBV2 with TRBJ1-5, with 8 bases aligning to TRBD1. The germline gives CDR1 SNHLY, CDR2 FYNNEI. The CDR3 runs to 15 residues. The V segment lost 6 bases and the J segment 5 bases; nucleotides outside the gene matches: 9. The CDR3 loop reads CASRSQGGSHQPQHF. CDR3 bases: TGTGCCAGCAGGTCACAGGGGGGGTCCCATCAGCCCCAGCATTTT.

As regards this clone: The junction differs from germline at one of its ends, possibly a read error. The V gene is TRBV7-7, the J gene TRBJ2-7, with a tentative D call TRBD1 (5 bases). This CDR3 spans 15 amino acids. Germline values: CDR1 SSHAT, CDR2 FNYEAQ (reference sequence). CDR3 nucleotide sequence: TGTGCTAGCAGCTTAGGTCAGGGTGGGACCTACGAGCAGTACTTC. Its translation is CASSLGQGGTYEQYF.

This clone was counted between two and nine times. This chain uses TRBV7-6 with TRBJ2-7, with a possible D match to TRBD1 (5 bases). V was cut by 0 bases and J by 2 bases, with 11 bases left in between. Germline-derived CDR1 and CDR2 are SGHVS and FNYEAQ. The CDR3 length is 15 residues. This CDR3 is CASSLAQGQAYEQYF. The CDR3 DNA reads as TGTGCCAGCAGCTTAGCGCAGGGCCAGGCCTACGAGCAGTACTTC.

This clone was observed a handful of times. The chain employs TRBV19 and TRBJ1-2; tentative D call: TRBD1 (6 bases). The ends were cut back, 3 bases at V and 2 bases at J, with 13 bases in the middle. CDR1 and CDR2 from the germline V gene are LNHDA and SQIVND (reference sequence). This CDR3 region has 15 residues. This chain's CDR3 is CASSMGGASNYGYTF. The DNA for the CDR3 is TGTGCCAGTAGTATGGGGGGGGCATCCAACTATGGCTACACCTTC.

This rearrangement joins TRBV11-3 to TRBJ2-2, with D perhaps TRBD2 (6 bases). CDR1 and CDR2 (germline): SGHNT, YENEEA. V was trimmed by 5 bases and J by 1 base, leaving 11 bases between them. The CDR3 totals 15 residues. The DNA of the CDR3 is TGTGCCAGCAGCGCCGACGGGGGGAACACCGGGGAGCTGTTTTTT. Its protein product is CASSADGGNTGELFF.

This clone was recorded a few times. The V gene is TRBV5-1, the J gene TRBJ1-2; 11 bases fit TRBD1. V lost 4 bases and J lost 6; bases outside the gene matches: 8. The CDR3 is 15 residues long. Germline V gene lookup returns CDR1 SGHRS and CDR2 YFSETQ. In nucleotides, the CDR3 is TGCGCCAGCAGCCTAAGGACAGGGGGCTTGGATGGCTACACCTTC. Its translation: CASSLRTGGLDGYTF.

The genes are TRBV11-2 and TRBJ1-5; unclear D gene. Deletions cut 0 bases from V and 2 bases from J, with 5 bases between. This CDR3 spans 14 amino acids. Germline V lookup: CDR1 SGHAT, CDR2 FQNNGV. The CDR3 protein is CASSLEGRNQPQHF. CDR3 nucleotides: TGTGCCAGCAGCTTAGAGGGCCGCAATCAGCCCCAGCATTTT.

CDR3 nucleotides: TGCGCCAGCAGCCCAATGACGGGGGACACAGATACGCAGTATTTT. It codes for CASSPMTGDTDTQYF. The V gene is TRBV5-1, the J gene TRBJ2-3; D is possibly TRBD2 (6 bases). Germline values: CDR1 SGHRS, CDR2 YFSETQ. The CDR3 extends over 15 amino acids. V gave up 4 bases and J gave up 2 bases, with 14 bases separating them.

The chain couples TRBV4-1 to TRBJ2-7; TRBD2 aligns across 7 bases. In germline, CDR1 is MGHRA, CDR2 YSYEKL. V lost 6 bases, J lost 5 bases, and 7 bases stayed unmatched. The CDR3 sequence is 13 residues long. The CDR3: CASSPWGGDEQYF. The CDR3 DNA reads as TGCGCCAGCAGTCCGTGGGGGGGAGACGAGCAGTACTTC.

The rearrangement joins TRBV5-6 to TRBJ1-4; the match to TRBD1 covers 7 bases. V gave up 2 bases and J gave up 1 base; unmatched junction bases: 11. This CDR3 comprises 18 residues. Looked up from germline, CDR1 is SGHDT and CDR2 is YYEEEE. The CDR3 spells CASSLLRPRTGTNEKLFF. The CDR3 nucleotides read TGTGCCAGCAGCTTACTCCGGCCCCGGACAGGAACTAATGAAAAACTGTTTTTT.

In DNA form, the CDR3 reads TGTGCCAGCAGCTCCCTTAGGGGGGGGCGACATACGCAGTATTTT. As protein: CASSSLRGGRHTQYF. V usage is TRBV7-2 and J usage is TRBJ2-3; D might be TRBD2 (7 bases). Germline CDR1 SGHTA, CDR2 FQGNSA. This CDR3 has 15 amino acids. Between the trimmed V and J ends, which lost 4 bases and 7 bases, there was a span of 18 bases.